This T cell receptor beta chain derives from a study of blood T cell repertoires in COVID-19. Background on the study: Some COVID-19 samples were acute and others convalescent; all came from the United States, Italy and Spain.

Here immunoSEQ multiplex PCR was the method, and the copy in TCRdb shows in-frame clones only, minus some. The sample lists under 40,000 clones, about 88% occurring once. The V gene's germline CDR1 is MDHEN and CDR2 SYDVKM. The CDR3 has 16 amino acids. V dropped 5 bases and J dropped 0 bases, with 14 bases sitting between them. This TCR was sampled from a man in his sixties or seventies with active COVID-19. The rearrangement uses TRBV28 and TRBJ2-1; D not resolved. The sequenced sample consisted of peripheral blood. DNA of the CDR3: TGTGCCAGCAGTCCAGGAAGGTACAACTCCTACAATGAGCAGTTCTTC. It is translated as CASSPGRYNSYNEQFF.